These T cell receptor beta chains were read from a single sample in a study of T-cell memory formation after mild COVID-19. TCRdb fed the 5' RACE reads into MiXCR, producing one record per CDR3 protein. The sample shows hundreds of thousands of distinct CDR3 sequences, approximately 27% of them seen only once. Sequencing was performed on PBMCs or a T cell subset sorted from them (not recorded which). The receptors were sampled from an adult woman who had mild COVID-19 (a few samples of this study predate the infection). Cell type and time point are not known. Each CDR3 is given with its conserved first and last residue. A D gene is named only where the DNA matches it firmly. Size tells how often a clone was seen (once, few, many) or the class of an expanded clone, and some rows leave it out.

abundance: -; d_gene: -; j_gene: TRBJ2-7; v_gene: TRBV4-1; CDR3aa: CASSQWLDSSSSYEQYF; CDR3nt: TGCGCCAGCAGCCAGTGGCTGGACAGCTCGAGCTCCTACGAGCAGTACTTC
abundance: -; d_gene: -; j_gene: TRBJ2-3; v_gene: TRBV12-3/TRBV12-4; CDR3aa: CASRESLARGTDTQYF; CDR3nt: TGTGCCAGCCGGGAGTCCCTAGCGAGGGGCACAGATACGCAGTATTTT
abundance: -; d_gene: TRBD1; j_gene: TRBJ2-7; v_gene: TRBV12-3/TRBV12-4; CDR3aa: CASTLDRGLGEQYF; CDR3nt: TGTGCCAGCACCTTGGACAGGGGGTTAGGGGAGCAGTACTTC
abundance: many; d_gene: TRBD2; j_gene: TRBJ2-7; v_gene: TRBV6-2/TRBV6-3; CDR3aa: CASRRTSGSYEQYF; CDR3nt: TGTGCCAGCAGACGGACTAGCGGGAGCTACGAGCAGTACTTC
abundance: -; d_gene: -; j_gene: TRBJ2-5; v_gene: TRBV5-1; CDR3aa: CASSFGGDRETQYF; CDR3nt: TGCGCCAGCAGCTTTGGAGGAGACAGAGAGACCCAGTACTTC
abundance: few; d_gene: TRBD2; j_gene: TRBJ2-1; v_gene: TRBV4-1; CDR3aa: CASSQALAGYYNEQFF; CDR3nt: TGCGCCAGCAGCCAAGCTCTAGCGGGGTATTACAATGAGCAGTTCTTC
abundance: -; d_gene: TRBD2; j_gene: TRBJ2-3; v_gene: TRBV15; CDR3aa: CATSSIREGTQYF; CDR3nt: TGTGCCACCAGCAGTATCAGGGAGGGAACGCAGTATTTT
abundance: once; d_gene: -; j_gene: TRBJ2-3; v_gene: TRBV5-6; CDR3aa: CASSLYSPGTDTQYF; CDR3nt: TGTGCCAGCAGCTTATACAGTCCGGGGACAGATACGCAGTATTTT
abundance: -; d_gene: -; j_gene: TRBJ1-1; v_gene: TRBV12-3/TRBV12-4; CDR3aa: CASSSSLTEAFF; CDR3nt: TGTGCCAGCAGTTCAAGTCTCACTGAAGCTTTCTTT
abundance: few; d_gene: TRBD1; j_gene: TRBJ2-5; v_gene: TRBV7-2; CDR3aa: CASSLKTGPAETQYF; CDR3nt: TGTGCCAGCAGCCTAAAGACAGGGCCGGCAGAGACCCAGTACTTC
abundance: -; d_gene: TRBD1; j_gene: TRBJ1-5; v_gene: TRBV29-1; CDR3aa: CSVGQGGGQPQHF; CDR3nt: TGCAGCGTTGGACAGGGGGGCGGTCAGCCCCAGCATTTT
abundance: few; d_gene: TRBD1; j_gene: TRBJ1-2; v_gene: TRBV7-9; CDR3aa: CASSRQGYNYGYTF; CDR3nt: TGTGCCAGCAGTCGACAGGGGTATAACTATGGCTACACCTTC
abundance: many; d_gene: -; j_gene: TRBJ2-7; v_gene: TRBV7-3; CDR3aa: CASSHLTTPYEQYF; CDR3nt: TGTGCCAGCAGCCATTTGACAACCCCCTACGAGCAGTACTTC
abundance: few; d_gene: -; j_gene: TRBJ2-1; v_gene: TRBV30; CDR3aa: CAWSFGATYNEQFF; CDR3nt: TGTGCCTGGAGTTTCGGGGCAACCTACAATGAGCAGTTCTTC
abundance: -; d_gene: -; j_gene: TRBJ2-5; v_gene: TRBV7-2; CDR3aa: CASSAGGWGRQETQYF; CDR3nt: TGTGCCAGCAGCGCCGGCGGATGGGGAAGGCAAGAGACCCAGTACTTC
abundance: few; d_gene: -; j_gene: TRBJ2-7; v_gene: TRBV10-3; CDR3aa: CAISGGGTRLDFGQYF; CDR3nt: TGTGCCATCAGTGGAGGCGGGACGAGGTTAGATTTCGGGCAGTACTTC
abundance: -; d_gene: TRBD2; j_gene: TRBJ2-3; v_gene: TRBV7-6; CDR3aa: CASSLTGGRQDTQYF; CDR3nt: TGTGCCAGCAGCTTAACGGGGGGGCGGCAAGATACGCAGTATTTT
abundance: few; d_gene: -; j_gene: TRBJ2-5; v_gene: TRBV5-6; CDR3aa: CASSLERRQTQYF; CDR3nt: TGTGCCAGCAGCTTGGAAAGGAGACAGACCCAGTACTTC
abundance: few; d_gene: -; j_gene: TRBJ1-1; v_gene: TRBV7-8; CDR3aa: CASSLWGEEAFF; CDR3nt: TGTGCCAGCAGCTTATGGGGGGAAGAAGCTTTCTTT
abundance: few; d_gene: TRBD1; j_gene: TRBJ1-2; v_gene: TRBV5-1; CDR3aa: CASSSGQGLGYGYTF; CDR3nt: TGCGCCAGCAGCTCCGGACAGGGACTAGGCTATGGCTACACCTTC
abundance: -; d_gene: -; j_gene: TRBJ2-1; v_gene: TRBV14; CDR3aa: CASSSVTPLSSYNEQFF; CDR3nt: TGTGCCAGCAGCTCGGTTACCCCCCTCAGCTCCTACAATGAGCAGTTCTTC
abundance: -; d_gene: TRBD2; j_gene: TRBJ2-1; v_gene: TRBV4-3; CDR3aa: CASSQAASGRVGNEQFF; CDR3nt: TGCGCCAGCAGCCAAGCTGCTAGCGGGAGAGTAGGGAATGAGCAGTTCTTC
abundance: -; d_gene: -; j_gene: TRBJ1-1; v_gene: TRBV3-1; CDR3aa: CASSSSSGLVGTEAFF; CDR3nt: TGTGCCAGCAGCTCCTCCAGTGGGCTGGTGGGCACTGAAGCTTTCTTT
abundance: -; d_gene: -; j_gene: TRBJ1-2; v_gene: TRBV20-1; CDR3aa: CSARDQTPGDYGYTF; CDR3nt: TGCAGTGCTAGAGATCAAACGCCCGGGGACTATGGCTACACCTTC
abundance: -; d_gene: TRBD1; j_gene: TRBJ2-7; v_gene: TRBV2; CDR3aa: CAGTLRDSYEQYF; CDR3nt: TGTGCCGGTACACTCCGGGACAGCTACGAGCAGTACTTC
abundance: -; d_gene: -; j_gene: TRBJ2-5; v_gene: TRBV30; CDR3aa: CAWSRIGAGAEFQETQYF; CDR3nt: TGTGCCTGGAGTCGCATTGGAGCCGGGGCGGAGTTTCAAGAGACCCAGTACTTC
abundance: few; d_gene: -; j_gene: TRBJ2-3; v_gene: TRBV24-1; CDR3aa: CATSEGRPGLFTDTQYF; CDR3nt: TGTGCCACCAGTGAAGGGCGACCGGGACTGTTCACAGATACGCAGTATTTT
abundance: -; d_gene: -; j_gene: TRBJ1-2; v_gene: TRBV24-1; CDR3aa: CATSDFRRNYGYTF; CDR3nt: TGTGCCACCAGTGATTTCCGACGGAACTATGGCTACACCTTC
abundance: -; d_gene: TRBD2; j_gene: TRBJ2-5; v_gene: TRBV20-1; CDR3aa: CSAGGPSGSRETQYF; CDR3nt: TGCAGTGCCGGGGGGCCTAGCGGGAGTCGAGAGACCCAGTACTTC
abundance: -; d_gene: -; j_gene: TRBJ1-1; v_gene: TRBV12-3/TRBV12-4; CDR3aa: CASRRQTYTEAFF; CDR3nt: TGTGCCAGCAGACGACAGACTTACACTGAAGCTTTCTTT
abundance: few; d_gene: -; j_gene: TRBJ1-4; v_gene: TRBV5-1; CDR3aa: CASSIGDGDHNEKLFF; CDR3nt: TGCGCCAGCAGCATAGGGGATGGTGACCACAATGAAAAACTGTTTTTT
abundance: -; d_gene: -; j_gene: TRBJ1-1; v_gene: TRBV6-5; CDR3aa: CASSYSRLLNTEAFF; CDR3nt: TGTGCCAGCAGTTACTCGCGTCTGTTGAACACTGAAGCTTTCTTT
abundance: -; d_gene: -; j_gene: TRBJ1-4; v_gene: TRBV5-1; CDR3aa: CASSPTGGRNEKLFF; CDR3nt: TGCGCCAGCAGCCCTACTGGGGGGAGAAATGAAAAACTGTTTTTT
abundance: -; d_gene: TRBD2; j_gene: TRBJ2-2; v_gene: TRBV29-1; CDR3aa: CSATGLAGLRAGELFF; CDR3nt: TGCAGCGCCACGGGACTAGCGGGGCTGCGAGCCGGGGAGCTGTTTTTT
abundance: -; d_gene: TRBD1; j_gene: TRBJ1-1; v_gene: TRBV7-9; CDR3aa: CASRPSRGTVDNTEAFF; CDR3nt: TGTGCCAGCAGGCCTTCGAGAGGGACAGTCGACAACACTGAAGCTTTCTTT
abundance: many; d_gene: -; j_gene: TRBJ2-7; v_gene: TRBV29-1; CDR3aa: CSASGGILREQYF; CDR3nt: TGCAGCGCCTCGGGCGGGATTCTACGCGAGCAGTACTTC
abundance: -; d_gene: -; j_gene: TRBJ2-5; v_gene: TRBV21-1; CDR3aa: CASIRTGGNETQYF; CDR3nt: TGTGCCAGCATCAGGACAGGGGGCAACGAGACCCAGTACTTC
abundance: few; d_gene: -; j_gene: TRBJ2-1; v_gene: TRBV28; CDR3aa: CASSLRGLEQFF; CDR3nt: TGTGCCAGCAGTTTACGCGGGCTTGAGCAGTTCTTC
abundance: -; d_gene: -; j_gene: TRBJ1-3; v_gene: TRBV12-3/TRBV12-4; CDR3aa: CASSLLDTIYF; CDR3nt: TGTGCCAGCAGTTTATTGGACACCATATATTTT
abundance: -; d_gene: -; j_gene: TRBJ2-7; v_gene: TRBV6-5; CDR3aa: CASSSAGDRSYEQYF; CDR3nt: TGTGCCAGCAGTTCTGCAGGAGACAGATCCTACGAGCAGTACTTC
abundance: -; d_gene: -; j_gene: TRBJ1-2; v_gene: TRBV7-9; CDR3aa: CASSLAGTANYGYTF; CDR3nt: TGTGCCAGCAGCTTAGCAGGCACAGCGAACTATGGCTACACCTTC